This paragraph covers one TCR beta chain sequence. The sample belongs to a study of Graves' ophthalmopathy and Graves' hyperthyroidism. The CDR3 contains 15 residues. V gave up 5 bases and J gave up 4 bases; unmatched junction bases: 8. CDR1 and CDR2 from the germline V gene are KGHSH and LQKENI. Amplified TCR beta CDR3 regions were obtained using RNA transcripts as template. Following a first-round RT-PCR that used HTBI primers, a second-round multiplex PCR was carried out. TCRdb fed the multiplex PCR reads into MiXCR, producing one record per CDR3 protein. The sample lists some 410,000 distinct CDR3 sequences, under 25% occurring once. Hyperthyroidism is called stable when no ophthalmopathy develops within 18 months of follow-up.

Input material: peripheral blood. This clonotype was sampled from a woman aged 18 to 35 with stable Graves' hyperthyroidism. V and J are TRBV18 and TRBJ1-1, with 9 bases that match TRBD1. CDR3 region: CASSTGGEFGTEAFF. The DNA for the CDR3 is TGTGCCAGCTCAACAGGGGGCGAATTCGGCACTGAAGCTTTCTTT.